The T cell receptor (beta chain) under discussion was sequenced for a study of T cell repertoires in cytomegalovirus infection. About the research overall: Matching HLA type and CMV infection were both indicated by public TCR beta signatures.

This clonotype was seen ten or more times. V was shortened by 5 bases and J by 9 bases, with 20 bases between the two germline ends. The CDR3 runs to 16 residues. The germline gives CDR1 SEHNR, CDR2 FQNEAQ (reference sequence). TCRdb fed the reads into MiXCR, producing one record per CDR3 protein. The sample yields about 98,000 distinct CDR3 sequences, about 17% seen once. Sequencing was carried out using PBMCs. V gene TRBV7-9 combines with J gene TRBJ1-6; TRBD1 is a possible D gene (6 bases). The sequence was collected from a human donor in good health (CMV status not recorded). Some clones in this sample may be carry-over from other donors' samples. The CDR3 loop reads CASSSRTARSGSPLHF. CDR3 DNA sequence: TGTGCCAGCAGCAGTCGGACAGCACGATCAGGTTCACCCCTCCACTTT.